A single T cell receptor (beta chain) is shown here with its context. Its antigen remains unidentified. The data derive from a study of glioma-infiltrating T cells. As for the study in general: Glioma patients had dexamethasone for six or fewer days before surgery. Target coverage was about 4.5- to 11-fold for 950,000 to 1,000,000 blood T cells.

Study-wide results and limits: Patients with low tissue-blood divergence carried a signature set of shared blood CDR3 motifs. Tissue-blood divergence was below expectation in non-neoplastic patients, above in gliomas.

TCR alpha and beta CDR3 regions were amplified from RNA using iRepertoire nested multiplex PCR. TCRdb re-called the multiplex PCR reads through MiXCR, storing one row per CDR3 protein. The sample shows a few hundred thousand distinct CDR3 sequences, approximately 42% of them seen only once. Sequenced sample: glioma tissue, nonneoplastic brain tissue, or PBMCs (not recorded which). The sequence was collected from a human donor with low-grade glioma or glioblastoma, undergoing nonglioma brain surgery, or in good health (not recorded which).

CDR3 nucleotides: TGTGCCAGCAGTCCCAACCCCCGGGACGGGGTATACAATGAGCAGTACTTC. It yields the protein CASSPNPRDGVYNEQYF. J is TRBJ2-5 and V is TRBV27; D tentatively reads TRBD1 or TRBD2 (5 bases each). V was shortened by 5 bases and J by 11 bases, with 30 bases between the two germline ends. CDR3 size: 17 residues. Germline-derived CDR1 and CDR2 are MNHEY and SMNVEV (reference sequence).